This is a list of T cell receptor beta chains from one sample in a study of CD8 T cells in ankylosing spondylitis. TCRdb reanalysed the 5' RACE reads using MiXCR and keeps one entry per CDR3 protein. The sample includes fewer than 250,000 distinct CDR3 sequences, roughly 32% seen only once; the top ten take roughly 4.2%. The sequenced sample consisted of blood, either unsorted or a sorted T cell fraction (not recorded which). Receptors were obtained from a male donor with ankylosing spondylitis or in good health (not recorded which). The CDR3 runs from the conserved cysteine through the conserved F or W. A D gene is named only where the DNA matches it firmly. Size is stated for part of the rows, as once, few or many counts, or as a class when the clone is expanded.

j_call clone_size d_call v_call cdr3_nt cdr3_aa
TRBJ2-2 - TRBD2 TRBV5-4 TGTGCCAGCAGCCGGAGACTAGCGGAGAACACCGGGGAGCTGTTTTTT CASSRRLAENTGELFF
TRBJ2-1 - TRBD2 TRBV5-5 TGTGCCAGCAGCTTGACCCGTAGCGGGGGGGCCTACTACAATGAGCAGTTCTTC CASSLTRSGGAYYNEQFF
TRBJ2-3 - - TRBV27 TGTGCCAGCAGTTTCGCGGGGGCGAATACGCAGTATTTT CASSFAGANTQYF
TRBJ2-7 - - TRBV7-6 TGTGCCAGCAGCCCCCGGGCCGAGGGGGTTTACGAGCAGTACTTC CASSPRAEGVYEQYF
TRBJ1-2 - - TRBV7-9 TGTGCCAGCTGGGGGGTGACTAACTATGGCTACACCTTC CASWGVTNYGYTF
TRBJ1-4 few - TRBV5-5 TGTGCCAGCAGCGCGGGTGTAGGGAAGGAAAAACTGTTTTTT CASSAGVGKEKLFF
TRBJ1-1 - - TRBV12-3/TRBV12-4 TGTGCCAGCAGATCGTTAGGGGTGAACACTGAAGCTTTCTTT CASRSLGVNTEAFF
TRBJ2-2 few TRBD1 TRBV20-1 TGCAGTGCTACCCAGGGGGCAAACGGGGAGCTGTTTTTT CSATQGANGELFF
TRBJ2-5 - - TRBV6-5 TGTGCCAGCAGTTCCAGTTCCGACGGGGATGGTGGGACCCAGTACTTC CASSSSSDGDGGTQYF
TRBJ1-6 - - TRBV20-1 TGCAGTGCTAGATCAGGGTCCGGGGTTGATTCACCCCTCCACTTT CSARSGSGVDSPLHF
TRBJ2-7 many - TRBV7-6 TGTGCCAGCAGCTTAGATGGTCCAGGCTACGAGCAGTACTTC CASSLDGPGYEQYF
TRBJ1-2 - - TRBV12-3/TRBV12-4 TGTGCCAGCAGTTCCCAGGGGAGAGGGGATGGCTACACCTTC CASSSQGRGDGYTF
TRBJ2-5 - - TRBV12-3/TRBV12-4 TGTGCCAGCAGCCGGGCCCCCGGGACACCCGAGCAAGAGACCCAGTACTTC CASSRAPGTPEQETQYF
TRBJ2-3 - - TRBV12-3/TRBV12-4 TGTGCCAGCAGTTTGTGGCAGATCACAGATACGCAGTATTTT CASSLWQITDTQYF
TRBJ2-2 few - TRBV10-3 TGTGCCTCTGGGTCGGGGACTTCGAACACCGGGGAGCTGTTTTTT CASGSGTSNTGELFF
TRBJ1-2 - - TRBV7-9 TGTGCCGTCCGGGGGGCGGGCTACACCTTC CAVRGAGYTF
TRBJ2-5 - - TRBV6-5 TGTGCCAGCAGTTACGCGGGCGCAGGTATAGGGACCCAGTACTTC CASSYAGAGIGTQYF
TRBJ2-1 - TRBD2 TRBV4-1 TGCGCCAGCAGCCAAGGGGCTAGCGGGGATTACAATGAGCAGTTCTTC CASSQGASGDYNEQFF
TRBJ2-5 - - TRBV11-3 TGTGCCAGCAGCACCACCCTCGGGGAGACCCAGTACTTC CASSTTLGETQYF
TRBJ2-3 - - TRBV20-1 TGCAGCGCTACCCTTCCTGGCGGGGGCACAGATACGCAGTATTTT CSATLPGGGTDTQYF
TRBJ1-5 - - TRBV10-3 TGTGCCATCAGTGAGACGGATTACAATCAGCCCCAGCATTTT CAISETDYNQPQHF
TRBJ1-1 few - TRBV20-1 TGCAGTGCCACCTCAGTTACGGAGGGCGCTGAAGCTTTCTTT CSATSVTEGAEAFF
TRBJ1-5 - - TRBV20-1 TGCAGTGCTAGGCCCGGCCAAGAGTCCCTTTCGGCCCAGCATTTT CSARPGQESLSAQHF
TRBJ1-6 - - TRBV28 TGTGCCAGCAGTTTAGGGGGTGGTGGGGGTTCACCCCTCCACTTT CASSLGGGGGSPLHF
TRBJ2-4 few TRBD2 TRBV18 TGTGCCAGCTCACCACGGGCTAGCGGGGGATTCAAAAACATTCAGTACTTC CASSPRASGGFKNIQYF
TRBJ2-1 - TRBD1 TRBV12-3/TRBV12-4 TGTGCCAGCAGTTCCGGGACAGGGATTGAGGATGAGCAGTTCTTC CASSSGTGIEDEQFF
TRBJ2-5 few - TRBV12-3/TRBV12-4 TGTGCCAGCAGGCTAGGAGAGACCCAGTACTTC CASRLGETQYF
TRBJ2-2 few - TRBV6-5 TGTGCCAGCAGCTTAGACACCACCGGGGAGCTGTTTTTT CASSLDTTGELFF